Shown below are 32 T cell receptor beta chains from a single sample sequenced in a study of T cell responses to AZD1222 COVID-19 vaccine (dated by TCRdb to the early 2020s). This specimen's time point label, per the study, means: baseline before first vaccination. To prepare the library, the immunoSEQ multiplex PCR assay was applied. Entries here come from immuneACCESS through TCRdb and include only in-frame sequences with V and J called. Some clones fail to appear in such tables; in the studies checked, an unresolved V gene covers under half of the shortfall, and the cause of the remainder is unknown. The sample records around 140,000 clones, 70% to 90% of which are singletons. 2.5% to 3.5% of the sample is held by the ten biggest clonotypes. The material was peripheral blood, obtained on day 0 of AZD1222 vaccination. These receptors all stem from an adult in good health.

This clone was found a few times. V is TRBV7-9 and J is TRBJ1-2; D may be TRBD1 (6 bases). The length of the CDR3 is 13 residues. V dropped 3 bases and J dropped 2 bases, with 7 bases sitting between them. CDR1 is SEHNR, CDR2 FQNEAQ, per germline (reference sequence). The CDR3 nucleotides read TGTGCCAGCAGCTTTGGACAGAACTATGGCTACACCTTC. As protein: CASSFGQNYGYTF. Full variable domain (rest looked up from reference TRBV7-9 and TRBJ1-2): DTGVSQNPRHKITKRGQNVTFRCDPISEHNRLYWYRQTLGQGPEFLTYFQNEAQLEKSRLLSDRFSAERPKGSFSTLEIQRTEQGDSAMYLCASSFGQNYGYTFGSGTRLTVV.

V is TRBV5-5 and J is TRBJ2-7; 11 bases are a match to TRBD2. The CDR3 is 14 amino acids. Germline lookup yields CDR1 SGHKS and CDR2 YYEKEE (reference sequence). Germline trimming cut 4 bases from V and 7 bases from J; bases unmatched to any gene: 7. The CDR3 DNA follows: TGTGCCAGCAGCCCGCACACTAGCGGGAGTGAGCAGTACTTC. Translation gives CASSPHTSGSEQYF.

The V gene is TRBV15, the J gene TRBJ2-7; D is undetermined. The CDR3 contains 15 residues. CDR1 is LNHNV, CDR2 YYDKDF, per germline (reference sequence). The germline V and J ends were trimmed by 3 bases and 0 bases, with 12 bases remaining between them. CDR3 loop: CATSRDFISSYEQYF. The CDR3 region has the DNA TGTGCCACCAGCAGGGATTTTATTAGCTCCTACGAGCAGTACTTC.

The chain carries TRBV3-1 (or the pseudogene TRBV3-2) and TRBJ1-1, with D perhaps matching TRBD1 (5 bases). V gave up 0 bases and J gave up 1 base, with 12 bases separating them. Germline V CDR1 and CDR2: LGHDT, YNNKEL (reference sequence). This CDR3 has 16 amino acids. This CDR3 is CASSQDGAGRNTEAFF. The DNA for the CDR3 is TGTGCCAGCAGCCAAGATGGGGCAGGGCGGAACACTGAAGCTTTCTTT.

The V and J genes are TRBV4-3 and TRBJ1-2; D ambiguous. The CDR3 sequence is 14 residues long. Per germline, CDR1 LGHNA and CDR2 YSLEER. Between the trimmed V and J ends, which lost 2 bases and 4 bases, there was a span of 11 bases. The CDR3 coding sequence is TGCGCCAGCAGCCAAATTAGGTCTTCCTATGGCTACACCTTC. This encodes CASSQIRSSYGYTF.

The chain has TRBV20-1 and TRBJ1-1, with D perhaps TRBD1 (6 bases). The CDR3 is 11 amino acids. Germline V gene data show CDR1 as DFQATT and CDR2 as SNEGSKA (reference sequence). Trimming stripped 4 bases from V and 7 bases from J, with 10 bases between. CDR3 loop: CSATDSNEAFF. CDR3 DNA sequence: TGCAGTGCTACGGACAGTAATGAAGCTTTCTTT.

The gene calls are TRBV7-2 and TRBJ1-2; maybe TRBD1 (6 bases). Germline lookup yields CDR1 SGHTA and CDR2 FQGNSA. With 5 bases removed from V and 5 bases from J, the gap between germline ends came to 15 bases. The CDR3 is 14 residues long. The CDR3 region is CASSLPGRGYGYTF. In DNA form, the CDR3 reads TGTGCCAGCAGCCTACCGGGAAGGGGGTATGGCTACACCTTC.

This CDR3 reads CASSPAGTGVLTQYF. The CDR3 DNA reads as TGTGCCAGCAGCCCAGCCGGGACAGGGGTTTTAACCCAGTACTTC. The rearrangement joins TRBV5-5 to TRBJ2-7; 10 bases are shared with TRBD1. The CDR3 contains 15 residues. The V segment lost 4 bases and the J segment 10 bases; nucleotides outside the gene matches: 14. Germline CDR1 SGHKS, CDR2 YYEKEE (reference sequence).

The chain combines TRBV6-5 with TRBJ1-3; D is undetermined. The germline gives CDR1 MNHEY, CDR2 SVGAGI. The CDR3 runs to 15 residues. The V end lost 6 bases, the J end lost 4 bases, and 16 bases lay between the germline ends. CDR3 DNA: TGTGCCAGCAGCACCTCCCAGGTGGCAGGAAACACCATATATTTT. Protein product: CASSTSQVAGNTIYF.

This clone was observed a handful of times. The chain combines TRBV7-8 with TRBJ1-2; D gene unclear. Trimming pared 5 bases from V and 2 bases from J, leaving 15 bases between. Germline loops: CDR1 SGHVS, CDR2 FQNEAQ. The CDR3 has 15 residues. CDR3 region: CASSKRDFANYGYTF. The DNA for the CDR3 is TGTGCCAGCAGCAAACGGGATTTCGCAAACTATGGCTACACCTTC.

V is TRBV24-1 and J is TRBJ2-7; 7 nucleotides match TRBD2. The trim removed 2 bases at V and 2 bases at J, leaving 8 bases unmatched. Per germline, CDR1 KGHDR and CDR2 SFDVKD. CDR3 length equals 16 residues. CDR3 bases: TGTGCCACCAGTGATTCTAGGGGCGGGAGTGCCTACGAGCAGTACTTC. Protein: CATSDSRGGSAYEQYF.

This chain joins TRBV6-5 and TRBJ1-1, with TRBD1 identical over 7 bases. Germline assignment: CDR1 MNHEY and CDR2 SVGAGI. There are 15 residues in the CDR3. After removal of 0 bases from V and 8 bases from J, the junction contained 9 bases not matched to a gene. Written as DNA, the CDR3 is TGTGCCAGCAGTTACTCGAGACAGGGCCTTAAAGAAGCTTTCTTT. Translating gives CASSYSRQGLKEAFF.

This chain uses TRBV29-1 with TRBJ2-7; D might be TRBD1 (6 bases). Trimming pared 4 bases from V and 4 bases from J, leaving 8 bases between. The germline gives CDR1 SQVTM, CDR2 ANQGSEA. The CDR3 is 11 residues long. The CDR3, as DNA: TGCAGCGTTGTAAGGGGGTACGAGCAGTACTTC. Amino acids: CSVVRGYEQYF.

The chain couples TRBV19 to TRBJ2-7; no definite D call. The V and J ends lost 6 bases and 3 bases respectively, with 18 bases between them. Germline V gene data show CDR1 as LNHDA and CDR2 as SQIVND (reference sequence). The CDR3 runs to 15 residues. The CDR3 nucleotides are TGTGCCAGTAGGGTAGCTCATCAAGACTTCTACGAGCAGTACTTC. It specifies CASRVAHQDFYEQYF.

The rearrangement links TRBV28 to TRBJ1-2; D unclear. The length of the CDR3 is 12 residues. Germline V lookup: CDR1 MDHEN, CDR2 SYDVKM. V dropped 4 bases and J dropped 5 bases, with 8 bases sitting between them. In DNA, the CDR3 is TGTGCCAGCAGTTCTCCTCAATATGGCTACACCTTC. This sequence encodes CASSSPQYGYTF.

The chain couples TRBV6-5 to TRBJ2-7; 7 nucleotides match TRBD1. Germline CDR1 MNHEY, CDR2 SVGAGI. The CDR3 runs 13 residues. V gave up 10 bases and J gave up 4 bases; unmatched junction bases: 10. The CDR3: CATSTGSVYEQYF. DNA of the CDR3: TGTGCCACCTCGACAGGGTCGGTATACGAGCAGTACTTC.

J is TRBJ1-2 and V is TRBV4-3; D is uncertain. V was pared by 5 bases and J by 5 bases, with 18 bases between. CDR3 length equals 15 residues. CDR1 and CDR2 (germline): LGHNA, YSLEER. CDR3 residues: CASSAGVLGSYGYTF. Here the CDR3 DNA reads TGCGCCAGCAGCGCCGGAGTTTTGGGGAGTTATGGCTACACCTTC.

CDR3 sequence reads: CASSPEAINGSPLHF. DNA for the CDR3: TGTGCCAGCAGCCCCGAGGCGATAAATGGTTCACCCCTCCACTTT. The chain uses TRBV7-9 and TRBJ1-6; D gene ambiguous. The CDR3 has 15 residues. Trimming took 5 bases from V and 9 from J, leaving 17 bases between them. CDR1 SEHNR and CDR2 FQNEAQ come from the germline V gene (reference sequence).

CDR3 loop: CASSVGGGKPNEQFF. The CDR3 DNA sequence: TGTGCCAGCAGCGTAGGAGGAGGGAAGCCCAATGAGCAGTTCTTC. The V call is TRBV9, the J call TRBJ2-1; possibly TRBD2 for D (6 bases). This CDR3 region has 15 residues. The germline CDR1 and CDR2 sequences are SGDLS and YYNGEE. Trimming stripped 0 bases from V and 6 bases from J, with 13 bases between.

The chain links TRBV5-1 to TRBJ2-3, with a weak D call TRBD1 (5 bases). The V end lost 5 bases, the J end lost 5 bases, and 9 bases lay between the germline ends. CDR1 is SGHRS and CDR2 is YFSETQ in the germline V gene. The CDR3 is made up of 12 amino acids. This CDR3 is CASRPDRDTQYF. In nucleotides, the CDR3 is TGCGCCAGCAGGCCAGACAGAGATACGCAGTATTTT.

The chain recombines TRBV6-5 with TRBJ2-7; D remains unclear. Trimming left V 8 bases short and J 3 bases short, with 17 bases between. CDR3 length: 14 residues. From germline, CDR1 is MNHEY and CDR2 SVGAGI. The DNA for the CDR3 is TGTGCCAGCCACCCCACCTCCCGAGGCTACGAGCAGTACTTC. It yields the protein CASHPTSRGYEQYF.

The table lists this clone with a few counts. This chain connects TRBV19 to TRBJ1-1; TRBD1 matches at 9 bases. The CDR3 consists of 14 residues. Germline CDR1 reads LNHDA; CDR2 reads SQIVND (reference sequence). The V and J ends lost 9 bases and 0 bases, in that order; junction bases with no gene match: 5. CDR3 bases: TGTGCCAGCAGCTGGGACAGGGTGAACACTGAAGCTTTCTTT. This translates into CASSWDRVNTEAFF.

This CDR3 is CASSFGRLETQYF. CDR3 DNA: TGTGCCAGCAGTTTCGGGCGGTTAGAGACCCAGTACTTC. V and J are TRBV6-5 and TRBJ2-5; D remains unclear. The CDR3 is 13 amino acids. V was cut by 4 bases and J by 4 bases, with 10 bases left in between. From germline, CDR1 is MNHEY and CDR2 SVGAGI.

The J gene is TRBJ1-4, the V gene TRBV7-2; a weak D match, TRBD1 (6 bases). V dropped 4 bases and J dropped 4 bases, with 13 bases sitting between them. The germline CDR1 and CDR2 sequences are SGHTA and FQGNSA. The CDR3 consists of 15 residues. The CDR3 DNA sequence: TGTGCCAGCAGCTCGACAGGATCCTTTAATGAAAAACTGTTTTTT. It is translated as CASSSTGSFNEKLFF.

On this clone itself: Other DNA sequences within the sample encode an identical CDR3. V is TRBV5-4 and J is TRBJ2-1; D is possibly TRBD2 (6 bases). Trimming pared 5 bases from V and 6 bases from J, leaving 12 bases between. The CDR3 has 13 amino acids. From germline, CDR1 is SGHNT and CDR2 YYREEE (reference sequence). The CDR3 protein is CASRSGLGNEQFF. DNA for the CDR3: TGTGCCAGCAGATCGGGACTCGGCAATGAGCAGTTCTTC.

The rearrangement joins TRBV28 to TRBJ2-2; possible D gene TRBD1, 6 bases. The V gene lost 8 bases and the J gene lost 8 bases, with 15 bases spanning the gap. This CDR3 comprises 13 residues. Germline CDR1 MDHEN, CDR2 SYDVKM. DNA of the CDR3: TGTGCCAGCCAGGGACACAGGAAAGGGGAGCTGTTTTTT. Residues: CASQGHRKGELFF.

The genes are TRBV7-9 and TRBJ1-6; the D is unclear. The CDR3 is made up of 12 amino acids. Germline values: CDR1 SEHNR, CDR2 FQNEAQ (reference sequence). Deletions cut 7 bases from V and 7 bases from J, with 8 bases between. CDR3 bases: TGTGCCAGCATGGACGGGAATTCACCCCTCCACTTT. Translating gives CASMDGNSPLHF.

CDR3 amino acids: CASSQGAGVEQFF. The CDR3 nucleotides read TGTGCCAGCAGTCAAGGGGCGGGGGTTGAGCAGTTCTTC. The chain employs TRBV12-3 or TRBV12-4 and TRBJ2-1, with 7 bases matching TRBD2. The trim removed 5 bases at V and 9 bases at J, leaving 7 bases unmatched. The CDR3 totals 13 residues.

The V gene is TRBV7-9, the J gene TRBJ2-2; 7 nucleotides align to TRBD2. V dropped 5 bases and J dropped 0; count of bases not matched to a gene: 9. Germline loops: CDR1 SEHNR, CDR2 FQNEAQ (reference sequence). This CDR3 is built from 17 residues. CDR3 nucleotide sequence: TGTGCCAGCAGCCCGCGGCGGGGAGGGACGAACACCGGGGAGCTGTTTTTT. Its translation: CASSPRRGGTNTGELFF.

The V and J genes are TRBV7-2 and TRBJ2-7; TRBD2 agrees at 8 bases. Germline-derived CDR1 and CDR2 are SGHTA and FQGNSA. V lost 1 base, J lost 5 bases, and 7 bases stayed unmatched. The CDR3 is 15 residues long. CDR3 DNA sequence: TGTGCCAGCAGCTTAGAGGGGACTAGGGTCCACGAGCAGTACTTC. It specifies CASSLEGTRVHEQYF.

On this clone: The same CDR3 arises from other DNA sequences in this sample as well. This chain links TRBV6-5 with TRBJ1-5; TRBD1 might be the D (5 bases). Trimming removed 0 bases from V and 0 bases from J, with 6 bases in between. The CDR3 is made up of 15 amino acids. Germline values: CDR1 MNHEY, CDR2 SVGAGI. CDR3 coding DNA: TGTGCCAGCAGTTACTCGGGGGGTAGCAATCAGCCCCAGCATTTT. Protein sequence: CASSYSGGSNQPQHF.

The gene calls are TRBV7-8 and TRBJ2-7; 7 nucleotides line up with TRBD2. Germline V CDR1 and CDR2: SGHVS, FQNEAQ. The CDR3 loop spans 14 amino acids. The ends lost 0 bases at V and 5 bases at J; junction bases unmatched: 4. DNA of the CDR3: TGTGCCAGCAGCTTAGCGGGAGGGCTCAACGAGCAGTACTTC. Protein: CASSLAGGLNEQYF.